This TCR beta chain was identified during a study of blood T cell repertoires in COVID-19. Study information: COVID-19 samples from acute and convalescent phases originated in the United States, Italy and Spain.

Per the authors' pipeline: The assay estimated nucleated cells by amplifying reference gene primers. Only in-frame clones appear in the TCRdb table, and some are missing; sequencing was by immunoSEQ multiplex PCR. The DNA gave D and trimming, while V, J and clone size come from that table. The profile covers 35,000 to 45,000 clones, with about 90% appearing a single time and approximately 9% taken by the ten largest. This CDR3 spans 16 amino acids. Germline trimming cut 6 bases from V and 0 bases from J; bases unmatched to any gene: 9. Per the germline V gene, CDR1 is MRHNA and CDR2 is SNTAGT. The TCR was taken from a middle-aged man with active COVID-19. Sequences were obtained from peripheral blood. The rearrangement joins TRBV6-4 to TRBJ2-7; TRBD1 matches 9 bases. The CDR3 DNA is TGTGCCAGCAGAGCAGACAGGGGGTTCGGCTCCTACGAGCAGTACTTC. It encodes CASRADRGFGSYEQYF.